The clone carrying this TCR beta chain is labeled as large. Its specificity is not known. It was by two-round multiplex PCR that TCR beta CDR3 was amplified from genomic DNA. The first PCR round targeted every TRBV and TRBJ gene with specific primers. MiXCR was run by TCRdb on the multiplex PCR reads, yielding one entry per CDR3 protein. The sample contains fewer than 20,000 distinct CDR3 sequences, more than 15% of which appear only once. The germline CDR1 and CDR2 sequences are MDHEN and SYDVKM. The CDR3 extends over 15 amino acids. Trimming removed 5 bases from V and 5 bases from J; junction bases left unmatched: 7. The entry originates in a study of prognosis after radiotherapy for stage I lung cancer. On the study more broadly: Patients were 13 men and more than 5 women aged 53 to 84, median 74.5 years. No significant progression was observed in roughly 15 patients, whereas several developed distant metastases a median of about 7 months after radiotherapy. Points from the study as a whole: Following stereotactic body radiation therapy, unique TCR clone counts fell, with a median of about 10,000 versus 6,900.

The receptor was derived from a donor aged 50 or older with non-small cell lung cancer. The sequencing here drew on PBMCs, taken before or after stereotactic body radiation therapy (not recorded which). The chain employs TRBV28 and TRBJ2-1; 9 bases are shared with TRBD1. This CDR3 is CASSRGTGRHNEQFF. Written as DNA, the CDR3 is TGTGCCAGCAGTCGCGGGACAGGGCGGCACAATGAGCAGTTCTTC. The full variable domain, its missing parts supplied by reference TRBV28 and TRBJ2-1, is DVKVTQSSRYLVKRTGEKVFLECVQDMDHENMFWYRQDPGLGLRLIYFSYDVKMKEKGDIPEGYSVSREKKERFSLILESASTNQTSMYLCASSRGTGRHNEQFFGPGTRLTVL.